The 31 T cell receptor beta chains in this list originate from one sample, sequenced in a study of blood T cell repertoires in COVID-19. Method: immunoSEQ multiplex PCR; TCRdb's copy keeps in-frame clones and lacks some. The sample carries approximately 200,000 clones, 75% to 90% recorded once. Sequenced: PBMCs or T cells enriched from blood (not recorded which). The receptors shown here come from a woman under 40 who had been exposed to COVID-19.

V gene TRBV30 combines with J gene TRBJ1-2, with D uncertain. V was trimmed by 2 bases and J by 5 bases, leaving 6 bases between them. The germline gives CDR1 GTSNPN, CDR2 SVGIG (reference sequence). The CDR3 runs to 11 residues. CDR3 in amino acids: CAWSKSYGYTF. The CDR3 coding sequence is TGTGCCTGGAGTAAGAGTTATGGCTACACCTTC.

This clone came up a few times. This chain joins TRBV19 and TRBJ1-6; unclear D gene. V lost 4 bases, J lost 6 bases, and 19 bases lay in between. The CDR3 has 17 residues. Germline CDR1 is LNHDA and CDR2 is SQIVND (reference sequence). CDR3 in DNA: TGTGCCAGTAGTACTCCACCCCCGGACTCGAGTAATTCACCCCTCCACTTT. Encoded protein: CASSTPPPDSSNSPLHF. Full variable domain (outside the CDR3, taken from reference TRBV19 and TRBJ1-6): DGGITQSPKYLFRKEGQNVTLSCEQNLNHDAMYWYRQDPGQGLRLIYYSQIVNDFQKGDIAEGYSVSREKKESFPLTVTSAQKNPTAFYLCASSTPPPDSSNSPLHFGNGTRLTVT.

This chain connects TRBV12-3 or TRBV12-4 to TRBJ2-3; D is ambiguous. The CDR3 has 12 amino acids. The V end was cut by 0 bases, the J end by 8 bases, with 6 bases between. CDR3 sequence: CASSLAGFTQYF. The CDR3 nucleotides are TGTGCCAGCAGTTTAGCCGGTTTTACGCAGTATTTT.

V gene TRBV19 combines with J gene TRBJ1-1; D is unresolved. This CDR3 has 12 amino acids. Between the trimmed V and J ends, which lost 5 bases and 8 bases, there was a span of 12 bases. Looked up from germline, CDR1 is LNHDA and CDR2 is SQIVND (reference sequence). The CDR3 coding sequence is TGTGCCAGTAGTCCACGGAGGGAGGAAGCTTTCTTT. Amino acid sequence: CASSPRREEAFF.

The V gene is TRBV25-1, the J gene TRBJ2-1; possible D gene TRBD1, 5 bases. Trimming took 8 bases from V and 7 from J, leaving 12 bases between them. CDR1 and CDR2 from the germline V gene are MGHDK and SYGVNS. This CDR3 is built from 12 residues. CDR3 amino acids: CASGRVGNEQFF. DNA of the CDR3: TGTGCCAGCGGCAGGGTAGGTAATGAGCAGTTCTTC.

This chain links TRBV12-5 with TRBJ2-2; D is uncertain. The V end lost 1 base, the J end lost 6 bases, and 15 bases lay between the germline ends. This CDR3 has 16 residues. The germline CDR1 and CDR2 sequences are LGHNT and FRNRAP. CDR3 DNA: TGTGCTAGTGGTTTGGCACACACCGACCGGGCCGGGGAGCTGTTTTTT. Protein product: CASGLAHTDRAGELFF.

The chain couples TRBV7-6 to TRBJ1-1, with D perhaps TRBD1 (6 bases). The germline V and J ends were trimmed by 6 bases and 8 bases, with 13 bases remaining between them. This CDR3 spans 12 amino acids. CDR1 and CDR2 (germline): SGHVS, FNYEAQ. CDR3 DNA: TGTGCCAGCAGTCCCCCAGGGGCGGAAGCTTTCTTT. This encodes CASSPPGAEAFF.

As DNA, the CDR3 is TGCGCCAGCAATCGAGAGGCTAGCCCAACCGGGGAGCTGTTTTTT. Protein sequence: CASNREASPTGELFF. This chain joins TRBV10-1 and TRBJ2-2; TRBD2 is a possible D gene (5 bases). V dropped 7 bases and J dropped 5 bases, with 17 bases sitting between them. The CDR3 covers 15 residues. Germline CDR1 reads WNHNN; CDR2 reads SYGVQD (reference sequence).

The rearrangement links TRBV18 to TRBJ2-2; TRBD1 agrees at 8 bases. This CDR3 contains 15 residues. V lost 5 bases and J lost 5; bases outside the gene matches: 7. Looked up from germline, CDR1 is KGHSH and CDR2 is LQKENI. The CDR3 nucleotides are TGTGCCAGCTCATCGCAGGGGGCGCAGACCGGGGAGCTGTTTTTT. It yields the protein CASSSQGAQTGELFF.

This clone has just one count. The chain uses TRBV6-5 and TRBJ2-6; 7 nucleotides agree with TRBD1. Germline V gives CDR1 MNHEY, CDR2 SVGAGI. After removal of 8 bases from V and 0 bases from J, the junction contained 4 bases not matched to a gene. The CDR3 runs to 15 residues. The CDR3 loop reads CASGTVPSGANVLTF. DNA for the CDR3: TGTGCCAGCGGGACAGTTCCCTCTGGGGCCAACGTCCTGACTTTC.

This clone has more than one count but fewer than ten. The V gene is TRBV7-2, the J gene TRBJ2-5; 9 nucleotides agree with TRBD2. Per the germline V gene, CDR1 is SGHTA and CDR2 is FQGNSA. CDR3 length equals 15 residues. V lost 5 bases and J lost 4; bases outside the gene matches: 8. CDR3 residues: CASSRGASGVETQYF. The CDR3 DNA is TGTGCCAGCAGCCGGGGGGCTAGCGGGGTAGAGACCCAGTACTTC. Supplemented by reference TRBV7-2 and TRBJ2-5, the full variable domain reads GAGVSQSPSNKVTEKGKDVELRCDPISGHTALYWYRQSLGQGLEFLIYFQGNSAPDKSGLPSDRFSAERTGGSVSTLTIQRTQQEDSAVYLCASSRGASGVETQYFGPGTRLLVL.

The genes are TRBV19 and TRBJ2-1, with D possibly matching TRBD1 (6 bases). Germline values: CDR1 LNHDA, CDR2 SQIVND (reference sequence). The CDR3 runs 15 residues. V was cut by 7 bases and J by 1 base, with 14 bases left in between. The CDR3 nucleotides are TGTGCCAGTAAGGGGACAACCCTATCCTACAATGAGCAGTTCTTC. Translation gives CASKGTTLSYNEQFF. The full variable domain, in which reference TRBV19 and TRBJ2-1 provide the parts outside the CDR3, is DGGITQSPKYLFRKEGQNVTLSCEQNLNHDAMYWYRQDPGQGLRLIYYSQIVNDFQKGDIAEGYSVSREKKESFPLTVTSAQKNPTAFYLCASKGTTLSYNEQFFGPGTRLTVL.

This clone came up a few times. The chain uses TRBV7-2 and TRBJ2-1, with D uncertain. With 1 base removed from V and 9 bases from J, the gap between germline ends came to 10 bases. Germline V gene data show CDR1 as SGHTA and CDR2 as FQGNSA. This CDR3 is 13 amino acids long. Written as DNA, the CDR3 is TGTGCCAGCAGCTTAGTTCGCGAGGCTGAGCAGTTCTTC. The encoded protein is CASSLVREAEQFF.

The CDR3 reads CAWKQGMLEKLFF. The CDR3 DNA reads TGTGCCTGGAAACAGGGCATGTTGGAGAAACTGTTTTTT. J is TRBJ1-4 and V is TRBV30, with D possibly being TRBD1 (6 bases). This CDR3 comprises 13 residues. The V gene lost 4 bases and the J gene lost 11 bases, with 17 bases spanning the gap. CDR1 is GTSNPN, CDR2 SVGIG, per germline (reference sequence).

This chain connects TRBV19 to TRBJ2-7; 8 bases line up with TRBD1. The CDR3 contains 14 residues. The V gene end was trimmed by 6 bases and the J gene end by 5 bases; junction bases not matched to a gene: 9. Germline CDR1 and CDR2: LNHDA and SQIVND (reference sequence). For the CDR3, the DNA is TGTGCCAGTAGCCCTGGGCAGGGGGCCCACGAGCAGTACTTC. Protein product: CASSPGQGAHEQYF.

The genes are TRBV3-1 (or the pseudogene TRBV3-2) and TRBJ1-4, with D hard to call. Trimming removed 2 bases from V and 7 bases from J, with 5 bases in between. Per the germline V gene, CDR1 is LGHDT and CDR2 is YNNKEL (reference sequence). The length of the CDR3 is 12 residues. In DNA, the CDR3 is TGTGCCAGCAGCCAATCGTTTGAAAAACTGTTTTTT. Translating gives CASSQSFEKLFF.

The rearrangement joins TRBV27 to TRBJ2-7, with D perhaps TRBD1 (6 bases). CDR1 is MNHEY and CDR2 is SMNVEV in the germline V gene (reference sequence). Trimming removed 5 bases at V and 6 bases at J, with 14 bases between. The CDR3 has 13 residues. CDR3: CASSAAGELEQYF. The CDR3 DNA sequence: TGTGCCAGCAGTGCCGCAGGGGAACTCGAGCAGTACTTC.

The CDR3 nucleotides are TGTGCCAGCCTCGCGGCCTATAATTCACCCCTCCACTTT. This sequence encodes CASLAAYNSPLHF. This chain uses TRBV10-3 with TRBJ1-6; D is ambiguous. This CDR3 has 13 residues. Germline CDR1 and CDR2: ENHRY and SYGVKD. V was pared by 10 bases and J by 2 bases, with 9 bases between.

The CDR3 DNA follows: TGCAGTGCTAGTTCAGGTACGCTCGAGCAGTACTTC. As protein: CSASSGTLEQYF. The chain carries TRBV20-1 and TRBJ2-7; no clear D gene. CDR3 length: 12 residues. Germline V gene lookup returns CDR1 DFQATT and CDR2 SNEGSKA (reference sequence). Trimming removed 3 bases at V and 6 bases at J, with 12 bases between.

This sequence joins TRBV10-2 and TRBJ2-7; 11 bases map to TRBD2. The germline V gene has CDR1 WSHSY and CDR2 SAAADI. The CDR3 is 14 residues long. V lost 6 bases and J lost 6; bases outside the gene matches: 7. The chain's CDR3 is CASSKTSGAFEQYF. In DNA, the CDR3 is TGCGCCAGCAGCAAGACTAGCGGGGCCTTCGAGCAGTACTTC.

This sequence joins TRBV2 and TRBJ2-3, with 11 bases lining up with TRBD2. In germline, CDR1 is SNHLY, CDR2 FYNNEI. The CDR3 consists of 16 residues. V lost 4 bases and J lost 2; bases outside the gene matches: 5. CDR3 in amino acids: CASSGRTSGYTDTQYF. The CDR3, as DNA: TGTGCCAGCAGTGGCAGGACTAGCGGGTACACAGATACGCAGTATTTT.

The chain combines TRBV10-3 with TRBJ1-4; TRBD1 matches 9 bases. V lost 1 base and J lost 10; bases outside the gene matches: 4. Germline V gene data show CDR1 as ENHRY and CDR2 as SYGVKD. The CDR3 extends over 14 amino acids. The DNA for the CDR3 is TGTGCCATCAGTGAGTTCACAGGGGGCGGAAAACTGTTTTTT. Translation gives CAISEFTGGGKLFF.

This clone came up once. The rearrangement links TRBV2 to TRBJ2-7; no clear D. CDR1 and CDR2 from the germline V gene are SNHLY and FYNNEI. This CDR3 spans 13 amino acids. V dropped 5 bases and J dropped 0 bases, with 8 bases sitting between them. The CDR3 sequence: CASSIYGSYEQYF. The CDR3 nucleotides are TGTGCCAGCAGTATATACGGCTCCTACGAGCAGTACTTC.

V and J are TRBV19 and TRBJ1-2, with TRBD1 matching over 9 bases. Germline V gives CDR1 LNHDA, CDR2 SQIVND (reference sequence). Trimming at V came to 5 bases and at J to 4 bases, leaving 5 bases not matched to a gene. The CDR3 runs 14 residues. In nucleotides, the CDR3 is TGTGCCAGTAGTCGACCGGGACAGGGCTATGGCTACACCTTC. It translates to CASSRPGQGYGYTF.

V is TRBV11-2 and J is TRBJ1-3, with D possibly TRBD1 on 5 matching bases. The germline V and J ends were trimmed by 5 bases and 4 bases, with 18 bases remaining between them. CDR1 SGHAT and CDR2 FQNNGV come from the germline V gene. The CDR3 sequence is 16 residues long. For the CDR3, the DNA is TGTGCCAGCAGCCGGATGGGGGGACCCGCGGGAAACACCATATATTTT. The encoded protein is CASSRMGGPAGNTIYF.

The genes are TRBV14 and TRBJ2-7, with a tentative D call TRBD1 (6 bases). Trimming took 1 base from V and 0 from J, leaving 10 bases between them. Germline lookup yields CDR1 SGHDN and CDR2 FVKESK. The CDR3 covers 15 residues. Written as DNA, the CDR3 is TGTGCCAGCAGCCAAGGCGACAGGTCCTCCTACGAGCAGTACTTC. It encodes CASSQGDRSSYEQYF.

The rearrangement links TRBV6-5 to TRBJ1-6; D is possibly TRBD1 (6 bases). Deletions cut 8 bases from V and 7 bases from J, with 12 bases between. The germline gives CDR1 MNHEY, CDR2 SVGAGI. The CDR3 has 13 amino acids. The CDR3 spells CASLRGGNSPLHF. CDR3 coding DNA: TGTGCCAGCCTTCGGGGGGGCAATTCACCCCTCCACTTT.

This rearrangement joins TRBV2 to TRBJ2-3; TRBD2 matches 7 bases. CDR1 is SNHLY and CDR2 is FYNNEI in the germline V gene. The CDR3 covers 12 residues. V lost 8 bases to trimming and J lost 11 bases; unmatched junction nucleotides: 10. The CDR3 loop reads CASGPREFVQYF. The CDR3 coding sequence is TGTGCCAGCGGACCGCGGGAGTTTGTGCAGTATTTT.

The J gene is TRBJ2-1, the V gene TRBV5-6; D possibly corresponds to TRBD2 (5 bases). The germline CDR1 and CDR2 sequences are SGHDT and YYEEEE. The V and J ends lost 3 bases and 10 bases respectively, with 8 bases between them. The CDR3 is 11 amino acids. The CDR3 DNA reads as TGTGCCAGCAGCTACAGACTAGAGCAGTTCTTC. Protein product: CASSYRLEQFF.

The chain couples TRBV19 to TRBJ1-1; TRBD1 aligns across 7 bases. There are 15 residues in the CDR3. The germline V gene has CDR1 LNHDA and CDR2 SQIVND (reference sequence). V was clipped by 10 bases and J by 0 bases; unmatched bases: 11. CDR3 protein: CATLPGGHMNTEAFF. CDR3 DNA sequence: TGTGCCACCCTCCCAGGGGGTCACATGAACACTGAAGCTTTCTTT.

The sample holds one count of this clone. This chain links TRBV5-1 with TRBJ2-3, with D possibly TRBD1 on 6 matching bases. CDR3 length equals 15 residues. From germline, CDR1 is SGHRS and CDR2 YFSETQ. The germline V and J ends were trimmed by 0 bases and 6 bases, with 14 bases remaining between them. CDR3 bases: TGCGCCAGCAGCTTGGAGAGCAGGGGCGGCGATACGCAGTATTTT. Residues: CASSLESRGGDTQYF.